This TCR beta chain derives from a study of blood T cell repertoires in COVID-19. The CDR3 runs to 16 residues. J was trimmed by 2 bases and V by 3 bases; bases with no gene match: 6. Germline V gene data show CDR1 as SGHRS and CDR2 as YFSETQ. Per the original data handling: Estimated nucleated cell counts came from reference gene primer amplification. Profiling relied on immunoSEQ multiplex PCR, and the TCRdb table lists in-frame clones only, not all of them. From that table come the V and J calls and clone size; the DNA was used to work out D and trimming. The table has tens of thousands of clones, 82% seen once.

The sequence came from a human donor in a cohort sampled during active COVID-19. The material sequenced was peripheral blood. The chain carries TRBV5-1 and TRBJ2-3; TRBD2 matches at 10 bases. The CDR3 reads CASSSRSGGPTDTQYF. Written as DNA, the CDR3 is TGCGCCAGCAGCTCCCGTAGCGGGGGGCCCACAGATACGCAGTATTTT.